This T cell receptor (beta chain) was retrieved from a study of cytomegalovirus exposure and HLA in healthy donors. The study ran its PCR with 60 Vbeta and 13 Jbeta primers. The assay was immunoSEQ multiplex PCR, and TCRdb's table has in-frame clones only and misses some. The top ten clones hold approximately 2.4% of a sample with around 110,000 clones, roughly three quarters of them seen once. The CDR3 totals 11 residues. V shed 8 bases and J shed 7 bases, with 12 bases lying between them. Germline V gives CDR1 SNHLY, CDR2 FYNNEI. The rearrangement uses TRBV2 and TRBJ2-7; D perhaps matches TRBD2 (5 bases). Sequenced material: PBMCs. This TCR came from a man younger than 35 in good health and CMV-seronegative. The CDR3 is CASWAGKEQYF. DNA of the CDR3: TGTGCCAGCTGGGCCGGGAAGGAGCAGTACTTC.